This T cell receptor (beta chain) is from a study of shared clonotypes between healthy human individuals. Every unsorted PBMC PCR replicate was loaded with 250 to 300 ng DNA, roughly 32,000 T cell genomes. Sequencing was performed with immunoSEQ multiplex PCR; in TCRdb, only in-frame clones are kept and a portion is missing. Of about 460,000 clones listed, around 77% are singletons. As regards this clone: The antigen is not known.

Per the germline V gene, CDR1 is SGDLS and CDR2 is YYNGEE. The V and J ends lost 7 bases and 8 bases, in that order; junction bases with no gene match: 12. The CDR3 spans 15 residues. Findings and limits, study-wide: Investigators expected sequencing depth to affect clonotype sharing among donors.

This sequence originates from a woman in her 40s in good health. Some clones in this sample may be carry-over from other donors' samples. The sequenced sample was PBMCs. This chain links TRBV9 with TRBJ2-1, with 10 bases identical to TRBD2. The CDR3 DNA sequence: TGTGCCAGCGGGGAGTCTAGCGGGAGTTCCTATGAGCAGTTCTTC. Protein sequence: CASGESSGSSYEQFF.